The entry below gives a single T cell receptor (beta chain) sequence along with its context. Its antigen is currently unknown. The repertoire was sequenced with immunoSEQ multiplex PCR; TCRdb's copy has only in-frame clones and lacks some. The table shows about 87,000 clones, with roughly 80% occurring only once. Time point: after dendritic cell vaccination, including at tumor progression/relapse. This specimen belongs to a study of glioma-infiltrating T cells after dendritic cell vaccination. Findings and limits, study-wide: Higher pretreatment TIL content predicted longer progression-free time and survival.

This CDR3 spans 14 amino acids. V dropped 7 bases and J dropped 4 bases, with 14 bases sitting between them. The V gene's germline CDR1 is MNHNS and CDR2 SASEGT. The chain recombines TRBV6-1 with TRBJ1-3; D call uncertain. This TCR derives from a human donor with glioblastoma. The source material was blood, sampled after dendritic cell vaccination. CDR3 region: CASMLDPDGNTIYF. The CDR3 nucleotides are TGTGCCAGCATGCTAGACCCAGACGGAAACACCATATATTTT.